What follows are 12 T cell receptor beta chains derived from one specimen sequenced in a study of blood T cell repertoires in COVID-19. Profiled with immunoSEQ multiplex PCR; TCRdb holds only in-frame clones, not every one. The sample consists of over 250,000 clones, roughly 89% of them appearing once. The source material was PBMCs or T cells enriched from blood (not recorded which). The receptors were sampled from a woman aged 18-29 years who had recovered from COVID-19.

The chain carries TRBV27 and TRBJ2-4, with TRBD2 matching 7 bases. Germline values: CDR1 MNHEY, CDR2 SMNVEV (reference sequence). Losses at the gene ends were 2 bases for V and 1 base for J; bases not matched to a gene: 17. This CDR3 is built from 20 residues. CDR3 nucleotides: TGTGCCAGCAGTTTACTCCATCTGCTTACCCCCGGGGGGGCCAAAAACATTCAGTACTTC. Protein product: CASSLLHLLTPGGAKNIQYF.

The J gene is TRBJ2-3, the V gene TRBV10-2; 8 bases fit TRBD2. The CDR3 runs to 14 residues. The germline V gene encodes CDR1 WSHSY and CDR2 SAAADI. V lost 7 bases, J lost 1 base, and 4 bases stayed unmatched. The CDR3 reads CASIVGGGTDTQYF. The CDR3 DNA reads TGCGCCAGCATTGTCGGGGGGGGCACAGATACGCAGTATTTT.

CDR3 bases: TGCGCCAGCAGCCAAACACAAGCTAACTATGGCTACACCTTC. Encoded protein: CASSQTQANYGYTF. The V and J genes are TRBV5-1 and TRBJ1-2; D is unclear. CDR3 length: 14 residues. The V gene lost 4 bases and the J gene lost 0 bases, with 10 bases spanning the gap. The germline CDR1 and CDR2 sequences are SGHRS and YFSETQ.

V usage is TRBV5-8 and J usage is TRBJ1-1; D unresolved. CDR3 length: 14 amino acids. Trimming took 9 bases from V and 1 from J, leaving 16 bases between them. Germline V gives CDR1 SGHTS, CDR2 YDEGEE. The CDR3 is CAIRLGSKNTEAFF. The CDR3 DNA sequence: TGTGCCATCCGACTTGGGAGTAAGAACACTGAAGCTTTCTTT. Supplemented by reference TRBV5-8 and TRBJ1-1, the full variable domain reads EAGVTQSPTHLIKTRGQQATLRCSPISGHTSVYWYQQALGLGLQFLLWYDEGEERNRGNFPPRFSGRQFPNYSSELNVNALELEDSALYLCAIRLGSKNTEAFFGQGTRLTVV.

This chain links TRBV24-1 with TRBJ1-2; tentative D call: TRBD1 (5 bases). There are 14 residues in the CDR3. Trimming pared 4 bases from V and 5 bases from J, leaving 13 bases between. Germline CDR1 reads KGHDR; CDR2 reads SFDVKD. CDR3 residues: CATSDLDSWYGYTF. DNA of the CDR3: TGTGCCACCAGTGACCTAGACAGCTGGTATGGCTACACCTTC.

The chain has TRBV5-4 and TRBJ2-6; D not resolved. The CDR3 covers 16 residues. The germline V gene has CDR1 SGHNT and CDR2 YYREEE (reference sequence). With 7 bases removed from V and 0 bases from J, the gap between germline ends came to 14 bases. The CDR3 loop is CASERSGASGANVLTF. The CDR3 bases are TGTGCCAGCGAAAGGTCGGGTGCCTCTGGGGCCAACGTCCTGACTTTC. Full variable domain (remainder filled in from reference TRBV5-4 and TRBJ2-6): ETGVTQSPTHLIKTRGQQVTLRCSSQSGHNTVSWYQQALGQGPQFIFQYYREEENGRGNFPPRFSGLQFPNYSSELNVNALELDDSALYLCASERSGASGANVLTFGAGSRLTVL.

This clone has just one count. The rearrangement links TRBV24-1 to TRBJ1-5; 10 nucleotides line up with TRBD1. This CDR3 comprises 16 residues. The germline CDR1 and CDR2 sequences are KGHDR and SFDVKD. The J segment lost 4 bases and the V segment lost 4 bases, leaving 6 bases of the junction unmatched. The CDR3 protein is CATSEGTGDLNQPQHF. CDR3 coding DNA: TGTGCCACCAGTGAGGGGACAGGGGATCTTAATCAGCCCCAGCATTTT.

This sequence joins TRBV15 and TRBJ1-1, with TRBD1 as a possible D gene (5 bases). Deletions cut 1 base from V and 7 bases from J, with 10 bases between. The CDR3 sequence is 13 residues long. Looked up from germline, CDR1 is LNHNV and CDR2 is YYDKDF (reference sequence). CDR3 DNA sequence: TGTGCCACCAGCAGAGGGACATTCGGTGAAGCTTTCTTT. Its translation is CATSRGTFGEAFF.

The CDR3 sequence: CAISERGDYGYTF. DNA for the CDR3: TGTGCCATCAGTGAACGGGGGGACTATGGCTACACCTTC. V is TRBV10-3 and J is TRBJ1-2; a possible D gene is TRBD1 (5 bases). CDR1 and CDR2 (germline): ENHRY, SYGVKD. The ends were cut back, 3 bases at V and 3 bases at J, with 8 bases in the middle. This CDR3 contains 13 residues.

The chain couples TRBV30 to TRBJ1-5; D not resolved. The germline gives CDR1 GTSNPN, CDR2 SVGIG (reference sequence). The CDR3 is 13 residues long. V shed 2 bases and J shed 4 bases, with 9 bases lying between them. CDR3 region: CAWSPRYNQPQHF. The CDR3, as DNA: TGTGCCTGGAGTCCCCGGTATAATCAGCCCCAGCATTTT.

The chain has TRBV6-5 and TRBJ1-1, with D tentatively TRBD1 (5 bases). The V and J ends lost 5 bases and 2 bases respectively, with 12 bases between them. The CDR3 is 14 amino acids. Germline V gene sequence: CDR1 MNHEY, CDR2 SVGAGI. CDR3 DNA sequence: TGTGCCAGCAGTCCCCCCCAGGGTAACACTGAAGCTTTCTTT. Its protein is CASSPPQGNTEAFF.

This clone was observed once. The genes are TRBV7-6 and TRBJ2-2; D possibly corresponds to TRBD2 (6 bases). Germline CDR1 is SGHVS and CDR2 is FNYEAQ. V lost 2 bases, J lost 4 bases, and 17 bases lay in between. The CDR3 spans 17 residues. The CDR3 protein is CASSLYSGDSTTGELFF. DNA of the CDR3: TGTGCCAGCAGCTTATACTCGGGGGACTCAACCACCGGGGAGCTGTTTTTT.